The next 9 T cell receptor beta chains were all read from a single sample in a study of CD8 T cells in ankylosing spondylitis. The antigens these receptors bind are not known. TCRdb recomputed calls from the 5' RACE reads with MiXCR, one row per CDR3 protein. Of around 890,000 distinct CDR3 sequences listed, over 9.5% were seen once; the top ten hold approximately 0.5%. Findings of the study overall: The study identified a TCR beta motif of seven or eight highly homologous variants that appeared characteristic of ankylosing spondylitis blood.

The sample consisted of blood, either unsorted or a sorted T cell fraction (not recorded which). The source is a male donor with ankylosing spondylitis.

This clonotype appeared a few times. The V call is TRBV15, the J call TRBJ2-5; a weak D match, TRBD2 (5 bases). Germline V gives CDR1 LNHNV, CDR2 YYDKDF (reference sequence). V gave up 4 bases and J gave up 7 bases, with 16 bases separating them. This CDR3 has 14 residues. The CDR3, as DNA: TGTGCCACCAGCACCCGAGGGTATCCGGGGACCCAGTACTTC. Protein sequence: CATSTRGYPGTQYF.

The gene calls are TRBV5-1 and TRBJ2-7; D is tentatively TRBD1 or TRBD2 (6 bases each). V lost 0 bases and J lost 1, with 14 bases in between. The CDR3 consists of 16 residues. Germline V CDR1 and CDR2: SGHRS, YFSETQ. CDR3 protein: CASSLVLGGLSYEQYF. In DNA, the CDR3 is TGCGCCAGCAGCTTGGTGCTAGGGGGACTTTCCTACGAGCAGTACTTC. Variable domain in full (rest from reference TRBV5-1 and TRBJ2-7): KAGVTQTPRYLIKTRGQQVTLSCSPISGHRSVSWYQQTPGQGLQFLFEYFSETQRNKGNFPGRFSGRQFSNSRSEMNVSTLELGDSALYLCASSLVLGGLSYEQYFGPGTRLTVT.

J is TRBJ2-7 and V is TRBV28; 10 bases match TRBD1. The CDR3 is 14 amino acids. Trimming cost V 6 bases and J 4 bases; bases outside gene matches: 6. The V gene's germline CDR1 is MDHEN and CDR2 SYDVKM. Here the CDR3 reads CASRRQGARYEQYF. The CDR3 nucleotides read TGTGCCAGCAGGAGACAGGGGGCGCGGTACGAGCAGTACTTC.

CDR3 DNA sequence: TGCGCCAGCAGCTACGGGACAGGGAGAAGGATGAACACTGAAGCTTTCTTT. It encodes CASSYGTGRRMNTEAFF. The chain recombines TRBV5-1 with TRBJ1-1; 9 nucleotides agree with TRBD1. This CDR3 is built from 17 residues. Germline CDR1 and CDR2: SGHRS and YFSETQ. V shed 3 bases, J shed 0 bases, and the junction held 9 bases outside the gene matches.

The CDR3 DNA is TGTGCCAGCATGAGGCCGGGGTCAGGCTATGGCTACACCTTC. Encoded protein: CASMRPGSGYGYTF. J is TRBJ1-2 and V is TRBV7-2; D is unclear. Looked up from germline, CDR1 is SGHTA and CDR2 is FQGNSA. Trimming removed 7 bases at V and 4 bases at J, with 16 bases between. This CDR3 spans 14 amino acids.

This clonotype was observed a few times. CDR3 coding DNA: TGCAGCGTTGACCCCTCTTCGGTGGAAGTCATGAACACTGAAGCTTTCTTT. The encoded protein is CSVDPSSVEVMNTEAFF. The chain has TRBV29-1 and TRBJ1-1; D gene ambiguous. The V end was cut by 3 bases, the J end by 0 bases, with 20 bases between. The CDR3 is 17 amino acids. CDR1 and CDR2 (germline): SQVTM, ANQGSEA.

The V call is TRBV20-1, the J call TRBJ2-3, with D unresolved. Germline V gene lookup returns CDR1 DFQATT and CDR2 SNEGSKA (reference sequence). This CDR3 is 14 amino acids long. V was trimmed by 2 bases and J by 2 bases, leaving 11 bases between them. This CDR3 reads CSARRVHSTDTQYF. For the CDR3, the DNA is TGCAGTGCTAGAAGGGTCCATTCCACAGATACGCAGTATTTT.

The table lists this clonotype with many counts. The J gene is TRBJ1-5, the V gene TRBV20-1; tentative D call: TRBD1 (6 bases). Trimming pared 5 bases from V and 6 bases from J, leaving 14 bases between. CDR3 size: 13 residues. Germline lookup yields CDR1 DFQATT and CDR2 SNEGSKA (reference sequence). Written as DNA, the CDR3 is TGCAGTGCTGAGGCGGGGGGCAGTCAGCCCCAGCATTTT. This sequence encodes CSAEAGGSQPQHF.

This sequence joins TRBV3-1 and TRBJ2-5, with 12 nucleotides matching TRBD1. The germline gives CDR1 LGHDT, CDR2 YNNKEL (reference sequence). V was clipped by 3 bases and J by 5 bases; unmatched bases: 7. This CDR3 comprises 16 residues. In DNA form, the CDR3 reads TGTGCCAGCAGCCACCGGGACAGGGGGCCTGGGGAGACCCAGTACTTC. It translates to CASSHRDRGPGETQYF.